There are many counts of the clone carrying this TCR beta chain. Its antigen is not known. TCR beta CDR3 regions were amplified from RNA transcripts. First-round RT-PCR of the TCR CDR3 relied on the HTBI primer set. From the multiplex PCR reads, TCRdb called clonotypes with MiXCR, one entry per CDR3 protein. The sample records almost 600,000 distinct CDR3 sequences, just over 45% being singletons. The germline CDR1 and CDR2 sequences are MNHEY and SVGAGI. The CDR3 is made up of 14 amino acids. V lost 2 bases to trimming and J lost 1 base, with 9 bases between them. Orbital computed tomography, thyroid ultrasound, serum thyroxine and TRAb, and clinical symptoms together informed the diagnoses. This record comes from a study of T cells in Graves' hyperthyroidism and ophthalmopathy. Study-wide results and limits: Most clonotypes that expanded in the thyroid above 0.001 also showed up in blood. The model forecast ophthalmopathy, anticipating it by a median approximately 7 months before onset.

Sequenced material: peripheral blood or thyroid tissue (not recorded which). The rearrangement links TRBV6-5 to TRBJ2-7; D is perhaps TRBD1 (5 bases). The sequence was collected from a woman younger than 30 with Graves' hyperthyroidism. The chain's CDR3 is CASSYSRVSYEQYF. The DNA for the CDR3 is TGTGCCAGCAGTTACAGCAGGGTGTCCTACGAGCAGTACTTC.